A selection of T cell receptor beta chains follows, all from one sample in a study of shared clonotypes between healthy human individuals. The protocol was immunoSEQ multiplex PCR, while the TCRdb copy is restricted to in-frame clones and leaves out a portion. The repertoire consists of over a million clones, with roughly 96% occurring once and the leading ten covering 1.2%. Sequencing used naive CD4+ T cells sorted from blood. Receptor source: a man younger than 45 in good health. Both conserved end residues are part of each CDR3. A D gene is named only where the DNA matches it firmly. Clone size appears in some rows only: once, few, many, or a class for an expanded clone.

D gene	J gene	V gene	clone size	CDR3 DNA	CDR3 protein
TRBD1	TRBJ1-5	TRBV2	NA	TGTGCCAGCAGACCTGGGACAGGCGGGGATCAGCCCCAGCATTTT	CASRPGTGGDQPQHF
NA	TRBJ2-3	TRBV5-1	few	TGCGCCAGCAGCTTAACAGGGACAGATACGCAGTATTTT	CASSLTGTDTQYF
TRBD2	TRBJ2-5	TRBV28	NA	TGTGCCAGCGGGGAGGGGTCTATTCAAGAGACCCAGTACTTC	CASGEGSIQETQYF
NA	TRBJ2-7	TRBV5-6	NA	TGTGCCAGCAGCTTGGGGGGCAGTACCTACGAGCAGTACTTC	CASSLGGSTYEQYF
NA	TRBJ1-3	TRBV4-3	NA	TGCGCCAGCAGCCCTCGGACTGGAAACACCATATATTTT	CASSPRTGNTIYF
TRBD2	TRBJ2-3	TRBV7-2	NA	TGTGCCAGCAGCCCGAGGACTAGCGGGAGCGCCACAGATACGCAGTATTTT	CASSPRTSGSATDTQYF
TRBD1	TRBJ2-3	TRBV28	NA	TGTGCCAGCAACCACCGGGACAGGGCGGCAGATACGCAGTATTTT	CASNHRDRAADTQYF
NA	TRBJ2-7	TRBV28	NA	TGTGCCAGCAGTTTCGGACGCTTCTCCTACGAGCAGTACTTC	CASSFGRFSYEQYF
NA	TRBJ1-1	TRBV9	NA	TGTGCCAGCAGTGAACACGGACTATCCACTGAAGCTTTCTTT	CASSEHGLSTEAFF
NA	TRBJ2-7	TRBV5-5	NA	TGTGCCAGCAGCCCCGGGACATGGTTAGTCGAGCAGTACTTC	CASSPGTWLVEQYF
NA	TRBJ1-1	TRBV4-1	NA	TGCGCCAGCAGCCAGGGTACCGGCACTGAAGCTTTCTTT	CASSQGTGTEAFF
NA	TRBJ2-7	TRBV18	once	TGTGCCGCACCGGGCCTAGAGGCGATTTACGAGCAGTACTTC	CAAPGLEAIYEQYF
TRBD1	TRBJ1-2	TRBV15	NA	TGTGCCACCAGCACCGAGGGACAGGGGAACTATGGCTACACCTTC	CATSTEGQGNYGYTF
TRBD1	TRBJ2-5	TRBV5-4	NA	TGCGCCAGCAGCTTGGGGGACAGGGTGGAGACCCAGTACTTC	CASSLGDRVETQYF
TRBD2	TRBJ2-2	TRBV7-2	NA	TGTGCCAGCCCCCCCGGGACTACGAACACCGGGGAGCTGTTTTTT	CASPPGTTNTGELFF
NA	TRBJ2-7	TRBV9	NA	TGTGCCAGCAGCCTCAGGGACCGCTACGAGCAGTACTTC	CASSLRDRYEQYF
NA	TRBJ1-1	TRBV9	NA	TGTGCCAGCAGCGTGGGGGCAATGAACACTGAAGCTTTCTTT	CASSVGAMNTEAFF
NA	TRBJ2-4	TRBV9	NA	TGTGCCAGCAGCGTCGGACAGATCGAGGGCATTCAGTACTTC	CASSVGQIEGIQYF
TRBD2	TRBJ2-3	TRBV7-8	NA	TGTGCCAGCAGCTTAGCGGGACTAGAAAAGAATACGCAGTATTTT	CASSLAGLEKNTQYF
NA	TRBJ2-6	TRBV7-6	NA	TGTGCCAGCAGCTTTAAGGCTTTGAGGCGTGGGGCCAACGTCCTGACTTTC	CASSFKALRRGANVLTF
TRBD1	TRBJ2-6	TRBV5-8	NA	TGTGCCAGCAGACCGGACAGGGCCAGCTCTGGGGCCAACGTCCTGACTTTC	CASRPDRASSGANVLTF
TRBD2	TRBJ2-7	TRBV6-5	NA	TGTGCCAGCAGTCGACCGGGACTAGCTCCCTACGAGCAGTACTTC	CASSRPGLAPYEQYF
TRBD2	TRBJ2-1	TRBV7-6	NA	TGTGCCAGCAGCTTAGGAGCGGGAGGTTCAGGGAATGAGCAGTTCTTC	CASSLGAGGSGNEQFF
NA	TRBJ2-5	TRBV5-1	NA	TGCGCCAGCAGCCCTTTACCAGGAGAAGAGACCCAGTACTTC	CASSPLPGEETQYF
NA	TRBJ2-2	TRBV7-8	NA	TGTGCCAGCAGCTTAGCGGGCGTGACGAACACCGGGGAGCTGTTTTTT	CASSLAGVTNTGELFF
TRBD2	TRBJ2-7	TRBV4-1	NA	TGCGCCAGCAGCCGAGGGACTAGCGGCTCCTACGAGCAGTACTTC	CASSRGTSGSYEQYF
NA	TRBJ2-3	TRBV10-1	NA	TGCGCCAGCAGTGAGTCACTCGAGAAGACTGGCACAGATACGCAGTATTTT	CASSESLEKTGTDTQYF
TRBD1	TRBJ2-7	TRBV19	NA	TGTGCCAGTAGTAAGTACAGGGGGACCCACGAGCAGTACTTC	CASSKYRGTHEQYF
TRBD2	TRBJ2-7	TRBV5-1	NA	TGCGCCAGCAGCACACGGACTAGCGGATACGAGCAGTACTTC	CASSTRTSGYEQYF
NA	TRBJ2-7	TRBV7-8	once	TGTGCCAGCAGCTTAGAACGGGACGGGTACGAGCAGTACTTC	CASSLERDGYEQYF
NA	TRBJ2-2	TRBV25-1	NA	TGTGCCAGCAGTGAATCCGCCAGCATATTCACCGGGGAGCTGTTTTTT	CASSESASIFTGELFF
NA	TRBJ2-7	TRBV9	NA	TGTGCCAGCAGCGTAGGAGTCGGGAACTCCTACGAGCAGTACTTC	CASSVGVGNSYEQYF
TRBD2	TRBJ2-1	TRBV5-1	NA	TGCGCCAGCAGCATCCGGACTAGCGGGAGGTCCTACAATGAGCAGTTCTTC	CASSIRTSGRSYNEQFF
NA	TRBJ2-1	TRBV5-1	NA	TGCGCCAGCAGCTTGAGGCGGGACCCCTACAATGAGCAGTTCTTC	CASSLRRDPYNEQFF
NA	TRBJ2-7	TRBV6-6	NA	TGTGCCAGCAGCACAATAGCGGCCTACGAGCAGTACTTC	CASSTIAAYEQYF
NA	TRBJ2-2	TRBV7-9	NA	TGTGCCAGCAGAATAGACACCGGGGAGCTGTTTTTT	CASRIDTGELFF
NA	TRBJ2-5	TRBV11-1	once	TGTGCCAGCAGCTCTCGGGAGACCCAGTACTTC	CASSSRETQYF
TRBD1	TRBJ1-1	TRBV6-6	NA	TGTGCCAGCAGCCCCGGGCAGGGGGTAGTTAGAACTGAAGCTTTCTTT	CASSPGQGVVRTEAFF
NA	TRBJ2-5	TRBV6-1	NA	TGTGCCAGCAGAAGACCTGAGGGCCAAGAGACCCAGTACTTC	CASRRPEGQETQYF
NA	TRBJ1-1	TRBV19	NA	TGTGCCAGTAGTATCAACGGGAACACTGAAGCTTTCTTT	CASSINGNTEAFF
NA	TRBJ2-5	TRBV2	few	TGTGCCAGCCAACTACAAGAGACCCAGTACTTC	CASQLQETQYF
NA	TRBJ2-5	TRBV7-2	NA	TGTGCCAGCAGCTTATGGTCTAATCAAGAGACCCAGTACTTC	CASSLWSNQETQYF
NA	TRBJ1-2	TRBV7-9	NA	TGTGCCAGCAGCTTAAGCAGGGGTAACTATGGCTACACCTTC	CASSLSRGNYGYTF
NA	TRBJ1-1	TRBV28	NA	TGTGCCAGCAGCTCCCCCCGGGGGGCGAACACTGAAGCTTTCTTT	CASSSPRGANTEAFF
NA	TRBJ1-5	TRBV2	NA	TGTGCCAGCAGTACAGGGTATAGCAATCAGCCCCAGCATTTT	CASSTGYSNQPQHF
TRBD1	TRBJ2-2	TRBV29-1	NA	TGCAGCGCGGCGGACAGGAGGAACACCGGGGAGCTGTTTTTT	CSAADRRNTGELFF
TRBD1	TRBJ1-2	TRBV9	NA	TGTGCCAGCAGCGTAGCTCCGGGACAGGGCTCCCCGGATGGCTACACCTTC	CASSVAPGQGSPDGYTF
NA	TRBJ1-2	TRBV7-9	NA	TGTGCCAGCAGCTTAGTCACAAACTATGGCTACACCTTC	CASSLVTNYGYTF
TRBD1	TRBJ2-5	TRBV7-3	NA	TGTGCCAGCAGCCCACAGGGGTTCCAAGAGACCCAGTACTTC	CASSPQGFQETQYF
TRBD2	TRBJ2-3	TRBV11-3	NA	TGTGCCAGCAGCTTAGATATGCTAGCGGAGTCGGCGCAGTATTTT	CASSLDMLAESAQYF
NA	TRBJ1-1	TRBV19	NA	TGTGCCAGTAGTATCGCCCGATCTGGTATGAACACTGAAGCTTTCTTT	CASSIARSGMNTEAFF
TRBD2	TRBJ2-5	TRBV5-1	NA	TGCGCCAGCAGCTTCAGCGGGAACCAAGAGACCCAGTACTTC	CASSFSGNQETQYF
TRBD1	TRBJ2-7	TRBV7-3	NA	TGTGCCAGCAGCCTCAACAGGGGCGGCGAGCAGTACTTC	CASSLNRGGEQYF
NA	TRBJ1-1	TRBV2	NA	TGTGCCAGCAGCGGAGAACAGGGCACTGAAGCTTTCTTT	CASSGEQGTEAFF
TRBD1	TRBJ2-7	TRBV6-5	NA	TGTGCCAGCAGCAACCAAAGACAGGGCGACTACGAGCAGTACTTC	CASSNQRQGDYEQYF
TRBD1	TRBJ1-5	TRBV28	NA	TGTGCCAGCAGTACGACAGGGGGCCACAATCAGCCCCAGCATTTT	CASSTTGGHNQPQHF
NA	TRBJ2-1	TRBV27	once	TGTGCCAGCAGGGGGGGACCGATAACTGAGCAGTTCTTC	CASRGGPITEQFF
NA	TRBJ1-1	TRBV18	NA	TGTGCCAGCTCACTCAAACCACCGGGGAACACTGAAGCTTTCTTT	CASSLKPPGNTEAFF
TRBD2	TRBJ2-7	TRBV7-2	NA	TGTGCCAGCAGCTCGGGTAGCGGGAGCGCGGCCTACGAGCAGTACTTC	CASSSGSGSAAYEQYF